The 27 T cell receptor beta chains in this list originate from one sample, sequenced in a study of shared clonotypes between healthy human individuals. CD45RO-negative CD8 cells positively selected for CCR7 made up the naive population, which excluded terminally differentiated effector memory CD45RA+ cells. Repertoires were generated with immunoSEQ multiplex PCR, while TCRdb's copy carries only in-frame clones and drops some. Of about 1,900,000 clones listed, about 95% are singletons. The sequencing sample was made of naive CD8+ T cells sorted from blood. These receptor sequences come from a man aged 18-30 years in good health.

The V gene is TRBV11-2, the J gene TRBJ2-1; D gene ambiguous. The V and J ends lost 4 bases and 6 bases respectively, with 7 bases between them. CDR1 SGHAT and CDR2 FQNNGV come from the germline V gene. CDR3 length equals 12 residues. In DNA form, the CDR3 reads TGTGCCAGCAGCTCGACCAGCAATGAGCAGTTCTTC. This sequence encodes CASSSTSNEQFF.

This clone is a singleton in its sample. The chain is built from TRBV7-6 and TRBJ1-1; TRBD1 might be the D (5 bases). Germline CDR1 reads SGHVS; CDR2 reads FNYEAQ. CDR3 length: 16 residues. Trimming removed 5 bases at V and 3 bases at J, with 19 bases between. CDR3 DNA sequence: TGTGCCAGCAGCCCATCCGGGGCGGGGAGATACACTGAAGCTTTCTTT. It is translated as CASSPSGAGRYTEAFF.

The rearrangement links TRBV7-2 to TRBJ2-3; 10 bases are a match to TRBD2. The junction had 9 bases not matched to a gene; V was cut back by 1 base and J by 5 bases. The CDR3 totals 17 residues. Germline-derived CDR1 and CDR2 are SGHTA and FQGNSA. Written as DNA, the CDR3 is TGTGCCAGCAGCTTAGGGCCTAGCGGGAGTTCGGGAGATACGCAGTATTTT. It translates to CASSLGPSGSSGDTQYF.

The rearrangement uses TRBV6-5 and TRBJ2-3; 7 nucleotides align to TRBD1. This CDR3 region has 15 residues. Germline CDR1 reads MNHEY; CDR2 reads SVGAGI. V was clipped by 7 bases and J by 0 bases; unmatched bases: 7. The CDR3 loop is CASTPGTASTDTQYF. Written as DNA, the CDR3 is TGTGCCAGCACCCCGGGGACAGCTAGCACAGATACGCAGTATTTT.

This sequence joins TRBV15 and TRBJ1-2, with D unclear. This CDR3 region has 15 residues. V shed 0 bases and J shed 1 base, with 9 bases lying between them. The V gene's germline CDR1 is LNHNV and CDR2 YYDKDF (reference sequence). CDR3 sequence (DNA): TGTGCCACCAGCAGAGATCTGGGCAGTAACTATGGCTACACCTTC. Its translation: CATSRDLGSNYGYTF.

The rearrangement uses TRBV10-3 and TRBJ2-3, with D uncertain. The length of the CDR3 is 14 residues. V lost 2 bases and J 2 bases, leaving 8 bases between the germline ends. Germline values: CDR1 ENHRY, CDR2 SYGVKD. CDR3 residues: CAISEGPPTDTQYF. The CDR3 DNA reads as TGTGCCATCAGTGAGGGGCCCCCCACAGATACGCAGTATTTT.

J is TRBJ2-5 and V is TRBV2; 10 bases are a match to TRBD2. From germline, CDR1 is SNHLY and CDR2 FYNNEI. Unmatched junction bases numbered 4, after V lost 4 bases and J lost 2 bases. The CDR3 extends over 15 amino acids. The CDR3 loop is CASSALAGGQETQYF. CDR3 DNA sequence: TGTGCCAGCAGTGCTTTAGCGGGGGGTCAAGAGACCCAGTACTTC.

The V and J genes are TRBV5-1 and TRBJ2-7, with 8 positions matching TRBD1. Germline CDR1 reads SGHRS; CDR2 reads YFSETQ. Unmatched junction bases numbered 8, after V lost 4 bases and J lost 2 bases. The CDR3 has 15 residues. CDR3 in DNA: TGCGCCAGCAGCCCAACAGGGGGAACTGCCTACGAGCAGTACTTC. Its translation is CASSPTGGTAYEQYF.

The table lists this clone with a count of one. The V call is TRBV5-8, the J call TRBJ2-3; D remains unclear. Between the trimmed V and J ends, which lost 1 base and 1 base, there was a span of 4 bases. There are 13 residues in the CDR3. Germline CDR1 is SGHTS and CDR2 is YDEGEE. The CDR3 region is CASSLPRTDTQYF. Written as DNA, the CDR3 is TGTGCCAGCAGCTTGCCCCGCACAGATACGCAGTATTTT.

On this clone: Within the sample, other DNA sequences also encode this same CDR3. This chain's CDR3 is CASSFGTGGEKLFF. The CDR3, as DNA: TGTGCCAGCAGCTTCGGGACAGGGGGTGAAAAACTGTTTTTT. The V and J genes are TRBV13 and TRBJ1-4, with 11 bases aligning to TRBD1. The CDR3 runs to 14 residues. Germline V gene data show CDR1 as PRHDT and CDR2 as FYEKMQ (reference sequence). The V and J ends lost 3 bases and 7 bases, in that order; junction bases with no gene match: 1.

The chain combines TRBV6-5 with TRBJ1-5, with TRBD1 as a possible D gene (6 bases). CDR1 MNHEY and CDR2 SVGAGI come from the germline V gene. Trimming pared 0 bases from V and 5 bases from J, leaving 11 bases between. The CDR3 length is 15 residues. CDR3 bases: TGTGCCAGCAGTTACTCTAGGGACACCTATCAGCCCCAGCATTTT. Protein sequence: CASSYSRDTYQPQHF.

The V and J genes are TRBV11-2 and TRBJ1-1; D not certain. V lost 0 bases, J lost 0 bases, and 11 bases lay in between. CDR3 length: 16 amino acids. Germline-derived CDR1 and CDR2 are SGHAT and FQNNGV. Here the CDR3 DNA reads TGTGCCAGCAGCTTAGATCTACCAGGAATGAACACTGAAGCTTTCTTT. Translating it yields CASSLDLPGMNTEAFF. The entire variable domain, with the rest obtained from reference TRBV11-2 and TRBJ1-1, is as follows: EAGVAQSPRYKIIEKRQSVAFWCNPISGHATLYWYQQILGQGPKLLIQFQNNGVVDDSQLPKDRFSAERLKGVDSTLKIQPAKLEDSAVYLCASSLDLPGMNTEAFFGQGTRLTVV.

On this clone: Different DNA sequences within this sample yield the same CDR3. V usage is TRBV6-1 and J usage is TRBJ1-5; D unclear. CDR1 and CDR2 (germline): MNHNS, SASEGT. CDR3 length: 15 amino acids. V gave up 1 base and J gave up 3 bases, with 10 bases separating them. The CDR3 region has the DNA TGTGCCAGCAGTGAAGTCCGGGCGCCCAATCAGCCCCAGCATTTT. This sequence encodes CASSEVRAPNQPQHF.

This rearrangement joins TRBV7-9 to TRBJ2-3; 10 nucleotides match TRBD1. V trimming: 10 bases; J trimming: 4 bases; junction bases outside the gene matches: 5. Germline-derived CDR1 and CDR2 are SEHNR and FQNEAQ (reference sequence). The CDR3 has 13 residues. The CDR3 here is CAIPTGGADTQYF. As DNA, the CDR3 is TGTGCCATTCCGACAGGGGGCGCAGATACGCAGTATTTT.

The genes are TRBV4-1 and TRBJ1-2; D not certain. The CDR3 length is 15 residues. Germline CDR1 and CDR2: MGHRA and YSYEKL. Trimming cost V 0 bases and J 0 bases, with 8 bases left between them. The CDR3, as DNA: TGCGCCAGCAGCCAAGATCTAAGTACTAACTATGGCTACACCTTC. Its translation is CASSQDLSTNYGYTF.

The rearrangement uses TRBV6-1 and TRBJ2-2, with D possibly TRBD1 on 6 matching bases. The V gene lost 8 bases and the J gene lost 6 bases, with 16 bases spanning the gap. From germline, CDR1 is MNHNS and CDR2 SASEGT. The CDR3 runs to 14 residues. The CDR3 DNA follows: TGTGCCAGCGGCCCTATAGGGGGTTCCGGGGAGCTGTTTTTT. This gives the protein CASGPIGGSGELFF.

V and J are TRBV23-1 and TRBJ2-7; 12 bases are shared with TRBD2. TRBV23-1 qualifies as an ORF whose function is uncertain. J gave up 5 bases and V 3 bases, and 8 bases lay outside the gene matches. The CDR3 length is 16 residues. The CDR3 region is CASSHLGLAGTDEQYF. CDR3 nucleotide sequence: TGCGCCAGCAGTCATCTCGGACTAGCGGGAACTGACGAGCAGTACTTC.

CDR3 coding DNA: TGTGCCAGCAGCTTGGGGCGGGAGGCCCTAGGGGATACGCAGTATTTT. Its translation is CASSLGREALGDTQYF. The rearrangement joins TRBV7-2 to TRBJ2-3; 8 bases are shared with TRBD2. This CDR3 is 16 amino acids long. The V and J ends lost 3 bases and 6 bases, in that order; junction bases with no gene match: 11. Germline loops: CDR1 SGHTA, CDR2 FQGNSA.

The chain employs TRBV2 and TRBJ2-1; TRBD1 agrees at 8 bases. The CDR3 covers 15 residues. Germline values: CDR1 SNHLY, CDR2 FYNNEI. The junction had 6 bases not matched to a gene; V was cut back by 3 bases and J by 5 bases. CDR3 nucleotide sequence: TGTGCCAGCAGTGATCCTCCAGGGGGCCACAATGAGCAGTTCTTC. Translation gives CASSDPPGGHNEQFF. Looking up the rest from reference TRBV2 and TRBJ2-1 gives the full variable domain: EPEVTQTPSHQVTQMGQEVILRCVPISNHLYFYWYRQILGQKVEFLVSFYNNEISEKSEIFDDQFSVERPDGSNFTLKIRSTKLEDSAMYFCASSDPPGGHNEQFFGPGTRLTVL.

CDR3 loop: CASSLTAGTSTDTQYF. In DNA, the CDR3 is TGTGCCAGCAGCTTAACGGCAGGGACTAGCACAGATACGCAGTATTTT. V is TRBV7-8 and J is TRBJ2-3, with D possibly being TRBD2 (6 bases). This CDR3 has 16 residues. The V end was cut by 2 bases, the J end by 0 bases, with 12 bases between. Germline-derived CDR1 and CDR2 are SGHVS and FQNEAQ.

A remark on this clone: The same CDR3 also results from other DNA sequences found in this sample. The chain has TRBV4-1 and TRBJ2-7; 10 nucleotides line up with TRBD2. This CDR3 contains 15 residues. Germline trimming cut 4 bases from V and 2 bases from J; bases unmatched to any gene: 5. The germline CDR1 and CDR2 sequences are MGHRA and YSYEKL. The CDR3 bases are TGCGCCAGCAGCCCGAGGACTAGCGGAACCTACGAGCAGTACTTC. Translating gives CASSPRTSGTYEQYF.

The chain combines TRBV7-2 with TRBJ2-3; D uncertain. V was pared by 5 bases and J by 6 bases, with 15 bases between. Germline V lookup: CDR1 SGHTA, CDR2 FQGNSA. This CDR3 contains 14 residues. DNA of the CDR3: TGTGCCAGCAGCCCCGGACCGTTCACGGATACGCAGTATTTT. Translating it yields CASSPGPFTDTQYF.

To note about this clone: Other DNA sequences in the sample encode the same CDR3. The chain carries TRBV7-9 and TRBJ2-5; D is undetermined. Germline-derived CDR1 and CDR2 are SEHNR and FQNEAQ (reference sequence). This CDR3 region has 13 residues. Between the trimmed V and J ends, which lost 5 bases and 0 bases, there was a span of 7 bases. CDR3 sequence: CASSPAYQETQYF. CDR3 in DNA: TGTGCCAGCAGCCCCGCGTACCAAGAGACCCAGTACTTC.

This chain connects TRBV6-6 to TRBJ1-6, with D unclear. Germline lookup yields CDR1 MNHNY and CDR2 SVGAGI (reference sequence). The CDR3 covers 15 residues. Trimming took off 6 bases at V and 10 bases at J, with 19 bases between the two ends. This chain's CDR3 is CASSPLSVQISPLHF. CDR3 bases: TGTGCCAGCAGCCCTCTTAGCGTGCAGATCTCACCCCTCCACTTT.

The rearrangement uses TRBV6-1 and TRBJ2-7; D is perhaps TRBD1 (6 bases). V lost 0 bases and J lost 0, with 12 bases in between. CDR1 is MNHNS, CDR2 SASEGT, per germline. The CDR3 has 16 residues. The CDR3 is CASSEAGGLSSYEQYF. The CDR3 DNA follows: TGTGCCAGCAGTGAAGCAGGGGGTCTGAGCTCCTACGAGCAGTACTTC.

The V and J genes are TRBV27 and TRBJ2-2; D not resolved. In germline, CDR1 is MNHEY, CDR2 SMNVEV (reference sequence). V lost 4 bases to trimming and J lost 2 bases, with 14 bases between them. There are 16 residues in the CDR3. As DNA, the CDR3 is TGTGCCAGCAGTTCGTACCTCCATGTTAACACCGGGGAGCTGTTTTTT. Protein sequence: CASSSYLHVNTGELFF.

The CDR3, as DNA: TGTGCCAGCAGCTTGAATGGGTACAATGAGCAGTTCTTC. Amino acid sequence: CASSLNGYNEQFF. This rearrangement joins TRBV5-6 to TRBJ2-1; D uncertain. The CDR3 is 13 amino acids. The ends were cut back, 1 base at V and 4 bases at J, with 6 bases in the middle. Germline V gene data show CDR1 as SGHDT and CDR2 as YYEEEE.